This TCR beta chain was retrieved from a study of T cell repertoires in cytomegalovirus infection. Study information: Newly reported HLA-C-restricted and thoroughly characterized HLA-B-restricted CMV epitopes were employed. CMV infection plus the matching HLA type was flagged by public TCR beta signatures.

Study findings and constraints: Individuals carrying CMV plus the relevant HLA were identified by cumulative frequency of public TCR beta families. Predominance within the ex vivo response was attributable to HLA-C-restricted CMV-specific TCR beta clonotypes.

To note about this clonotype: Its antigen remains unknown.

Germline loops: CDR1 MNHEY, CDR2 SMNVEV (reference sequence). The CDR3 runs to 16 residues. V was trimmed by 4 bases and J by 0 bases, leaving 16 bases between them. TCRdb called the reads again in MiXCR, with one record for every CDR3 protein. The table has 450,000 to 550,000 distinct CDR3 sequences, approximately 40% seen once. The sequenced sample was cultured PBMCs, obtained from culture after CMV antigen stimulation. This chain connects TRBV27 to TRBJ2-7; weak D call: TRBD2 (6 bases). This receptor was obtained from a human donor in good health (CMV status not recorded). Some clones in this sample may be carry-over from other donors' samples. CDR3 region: CASSSTSRKSSYEQYF. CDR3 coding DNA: TGTGCCAGCAGTTCCACTAGCAGAAAGAGCTCCTACGAGCAGTACTTC.